The 11 T cell receptor beta chains in this list originate from one sample, sequenced in a study of OX40 agonist ivuxolimab in advanced cancers. Generated by immunoSEQ multiplex PCR, the TCRdb table keeps only in-frame clones and is missing some. The sample records 35,000 to 40,000 clones, about 87% being singletons. The source material was CD4+ or CD8+ T cells sorted from blood, sampled in a trial of the OX40 agonist ivuxolimab. Every receptor here comes from an adult with an advanced solid tumor such as melanoma, head and neck, liver or kidney cancer.

The sample holds one count of this clone. V gene TRBV19 combines with J gene TRBJ1-5, with TRBD1 identical over 8 bases. V lost 5 bases, J lost 5 bases, and 8 bases stayed unmatched. The CDR3 has 15 amino acids. Germline loops: CDR1 LNHDA, CDR2 SQIVND (reference sequence). The CDR3 nucleotides are TGTGCCAGTAGTCCGACAGGGGACGCTTATCAGCCCCAGCATTTT. Its protein product is CASSPTGDAYQPQHF.

The gene calls are TRBV5-1 and TRBJ1-4; no clear D gene. Trimming stripped 0 bases from V and 2 bases from J, with 5 bases between. There are 14 residues in the CDR3. Germline CDR1 reads SGHRS; CDR2 reads YFSETQ. CDR3 in amino acids: CASSLGTTNEKLFF. The DNA of the CDR3 is TGCGCCAGCAGCTTGGGTACCACTAATGAAAAACTGTTTTTT.

The rearrangement links TRBV30 to TRBJ2-5; no definite D call. The germline V gene has CDR1 GTSNPN and CDR2 SVGIG (reference sequence). CDR3 size: 14 residues. The V end was cut by 1 base, the J end by 5 bases, with 14 bases between. CDR3 sequence (DNA): TGTGCCTGGAGTGGGCTAGGCCATGAGGAGACCCAGTACTTC. Translating gives CAWSGLGHEETQYF. Variable domain in full (rest from reference TRBV30 and TRBJ2-5): SQTIHQWPATLVQPVGSPLSLECTVEGTSNPNLYWYRQAAGRGLQLLFYSVGIGQISSEVPQNLSASRPQDRQFILSSKKLLLSDSGFYLCAWSGLGHEETQYFGPGTRLLVL.

The J gene is TRBJ1-3, the V gene TRBV6-1; D gene uncertain. Trimming took off 4 bases at V and 2 bases at J, with 12 bases between the two ends. Germline CDR1 and CDR2: MNHNS and SASEGT. This CDR3 has 15 residues. CDR3 sequence: CASSGPLSPGNTIYF. The DNA of the CDR3 is TGTGCCAGCAGTGGCCCCTTATCCCCTGGAAACACCATATATTTT.

This clone was detected only once. The chain uses TRBV4-1 and TRBJ1-2; 8 positions match TRBD1. The CDR3 runs to 18 residues. Germline CDR1 MGHRA, CDR2 YSYEKL. V shed 2 bases, J shed 5 bases, and the junction held 16 bases outside the gene matches. CDR3 sequence (DNA): TGCGCCAGCAGCCAACAAACAGGGGGAACGGGCCAGTTGTATGGCTACACCTTC. This codes for CASSQQTGGTGQLYGYTF.

This chain connects TRBV6-1 to TRBJ1-4, with 7 bases matching TRBD1. Trimming at V came to 4 bases and at J to 0 bases, leaving 5 bases not matched to a gene. This CDR3 contains 16 residues. Germline CDR1 MNHNS, CDR2 SASEGT. The chain's CDR3 is CASSAFTGATNEKLFF. Here the CDR3 DNA reads TGTGCCAGCAGTGCGTTCACAGGGGCAACTAATGAAAAACTGTTTTTT.

This chain connects TRBV15 to TRBJ2-1; 8 bases map to TRBD2. This CDR3 contains 16 residues. The V gene end was trimmed by 0 bases and the J gene end by 6 bases; junction bases not matched to a gene: 7. Germline CDR1 LNHNV, CDR2 YYDKDF (reference sequence). This CDR3 is CATSRESGSPTNEQFF. The CDR3 DNA sequence: TGTGCCACCAGCAGAGAAAGCGGGAGCCCGACCAATGAGCAGTTCTTC.

This chain uses TRBV19 with TRBJ1-1, with D unresolved. Trimming took 1 base from V and 5 from J, leaving 8 bases between them. Looked up from germline, CDR1 is LNHDA and CDR2 is SQIVND (reference sequence). The CDR3 covers 13 residues. Written as DNA, the CDR3 is TGTGCCAGTAGTATAGGACGGAGAACTGAAGCTTTCTTT. Protein sequence: CASSIGRRTEAFF.

The V and J genes are TRBV6-1 and TRBJ2-7; 8 nucleotides line up with TRBD1. The V segment lost 1 base and the J segment 1 base; nucleotides outside the gene matches: 3. Germline CDR1 and CDR2: MNHNS and SASEGT. The CDR3 has 15 amino acids. CDR3: CASSEEGQGSYEQYF. The CDR3, as DNA: TGTGCCAGCAGTGAAGAAGGACAGGGTTCCTACGAGCAGTACTTC.

The genes are TRBV7-3 and TRBJ2-2; 9 positions agree with TRBD1. V was pared by 2 bases and J by 5 bases, with 9 bases of the junction left unmatched. This CDR3 has 17 residues. CDR1 and CDR2 (germline): SGHTA, FQGTGA. The CDR3 DNA is TGTGCCAGCAGCTTAGGAACCGGGACAGGGTTAACCGGGGAGCTGTTTTTT. Protein: CASSLGTGTGLTGELFF.

The chain carries TRBV21-1 and TRBJ2-7; TRBD1, the table's D call, was not compared with the DNA. TRBV21-1 is shown as a pseudogene. This CDR3 has 15 residues. For the CDR3, the DNA is TGTGCCAGCAGCACAACACAGGTAAGCTCCTACGAGCAGTACTTC. Translating it yields CASSTTQVSSYEQYF.